A selection of T cell receptor beta chains follows, all from one sample in a study of T cells in Graves' hyperthyroidism and ophthalmopathy. MiXCR, applied by TCRdb to the multiplex PCR reads, yields one record per CDR3 protein. Altogether 750,000 to 950,000 distinct CDR3 sequences are present, roughly 37% being singletons, with the ten largest covering 7.5% to 9.5%. Sequencing was done on a sample of blood. The receptors originated from a man aged 18 to 35 with Graves' hyperthyroidism. Each CDR3 is given without its conserved first and last residue. Each record gives: CDR3 length, V gene, CDR3 protein.

CDR3 length: 11; V gene: TRBV29-1; CDR3 protein: SVAEQESYEQY
CDR3 length: 13; V gene: TRBV12-3/TRBV12-4; CDR3 protein: ASSPGQAYNSPLH
CDR3 length: 13; V gene: TRBV7-9; CDR3 protein: ASSQGRPGTSPLH
CDR3 length: 11; V gene: TRBV6-1; CDR3 protein: ASSEQGHTEAF
CDR3 length: 10; V gene: TRBV5-1; CDR3 protein: ASSLEEETQY
CDR3 length: 13; V gene: TRBV11-2; CDR3 protein: ASSLGPGGGETQY
CDR3 length: 13; V gene: TRBV7-9; CDR3 protein: ASSLGQGSVTEAF
CDR3 length: 11; V gene: TRBV29-1; CDR3 protein: SVRRDSNQPQH
CDR3 length: 10; V gene: TRBV19; CDR3 protein: ASTGGAYEQY
CDR3 length: 16; V gene: TRBV11-1; CDR3 protein: ASSNRGVSGAYQETQY
CDR3 length: 10; V gene: TRBV29-1; CDR3 protein: SVGKRKQTQY
CDR3 length: 16; V gene: TRBV2; CDR3 protein: ASSAPDKAGSSSEKLF
CDR3 length: 15; V gene: TRBV10-3; CDR3 protein: ASSYLGGMADTGELF
CDR3 length: 17; V gene: TRBV7-9; CDR3 protein: ASSLRTSGTISSTETQY